A single sample gave rise to the 14 T cell receptor beta chains below, sequenced in a study of T cells after posttransplantation cyclophosphamide. Repertoires were generated with immunoSEQ multiplex PCR, while TCRdb's copy carries only in-frame clones and drops some. This repertoire holds about 37,000 clones, and none appear only once. The source material was PBMCs. The receptors stem from a man aged 30 to 39 in good health and a related stem cell transplant donor.

This clone was seen ten or more times. The chain carries TRBV19 and TRBJ1-5, with TRBD1 identical over 7 bases. The CDR3 is 16 amino acids. The germline CDR1 and CDR2 sequences are LNHDA and SQIVND (reference sequence). V shed 4 bases and J 0 bases; nucleotides not matched to a gene: 6. The CDR3 bases are TGTGCCAGTAGTAGCGGGACAGTTTATAGCAATCAGCCCCAGCATTTT. Encoded protein: CASSSGTVYSNQPQHF.

This clone was detected many times. The chain couples TRBV5-6 to TRBJ1-1; TRBD1 aligns across 9 bases. This CDR3 has 14 amino acids. V dropped 3 bases and J dropped 5; count of bases not matched to a gene: 5. Germline V CDR1 and CDR2: SGHDT, YYEEEE. DNA for the CDR3: TGTGCCAGCAGCTGGGGACAGGGAGGAACTGAAGCTTTCTTT. Translation: CASSWGQGGTEAFF.

The V gene is TRBV6-2 or TRBV6-3, the J gene TRBJ1-2; possible D gene TRBD1, 6 bases. Germline V lookup: CDR1 MNHEY, CDR2 SVGEGT. CDR3 length equals 11 residues. V lost 6 bases and J 7 bases, leaving 9 bases between the germline ends. Written as DNA, the CDR3 is TGTGCCAGCAGCCTCAGGGGTGGCTACACCTTC. Amino acids: CASSLRGGYTF.

In this sample, this clone turned up many times. This chain joins TRBV19 and TRBJ2-3, with D tentatively TRBD1 (5 bases). The CDR3 is 15 amino acids. The V end lost 0 bases, the J end lost 4 bases, and 11 bases lay between the germline ends. Germline CDR1 reads LNHDA; CDR2 reads SQIVND (reference sequence). This chain's CDR3 is CASSIDRGSADTQYF. The CDR3 coding sequence is TGTGCCAGTAGTATAGATAGGGGAAGCGCAGATACGCAGTATTTT. Full variable domain (missing parts from reference TRBV19 and TRBJ2-3): DGGITQSPKYLFRKEGQNVTLSCEQNLNHDAMYWYRQDPGQGLRLIYYSQIVNDFQKGDIAEGYSVSREKKESFPLTVTSAQKNPTAFYLCASSIDRGSADTQYFGPGTRLTVL.

This clone was observed many times. The rearrangement uses TRBV15 and TRBJ2-7; weak D call: TRBD1 (5 bases). The CDR3 spans 14 residues. V was cut by 2 bases and J by 2 bases, with 10 bases left in between. Germline-derived CDR1 and CDR2 are LNHNV and YYDKDF (reference sequence). CDR3 sequence reads: CATSRLGQAYEQYF. CDR3 sequence (DNA): TGTGCCACCAGCAGACTAGGACAAGCCTACGAGCAGTACTTC.

In its sample, this clone was seen many times. V is TRBV9 and J is TRBJ1-4; D may be TRBD1 (5 bases). The CDR3 is made up of 16 amino acids. Germline CDR1 reads SGDLS; CDR2 reads YYNGEE. The V end was cut by 8 bases, the J end by 0 bases, with 17 bases between. The DNA of the CDR3 is TGTGCCAGGGGGGGGAAAATGGGTGCAACTAATGAAAAACTGTTTTTT. This translates into CARGGKMGATNEKLFF.

At least ten counts were recorded for this clone. The chain combines TRBV2 with TRBJ2-4; D is unclear. This CDR3 comprises 12 residues. CDR1 SNHLY and CDR2 FYNNEI come from the germline V gene. Trimming cost V 7 bases and J 5 bases, with 9 bases left between them. The CDR3 sequence is CASKYSENIQYF. The CDR3 DNA reads TGTGCCAGCAAGTACTCGGAAAACATTCAGTACTTC.

This clone occurred many times. DNA of the CDR3: TGTGCCAGCAGTGACTCCACAGGGGCCGGGGAGCTGTTTTTT. It codes for CASSDSTGAGELFF. V usage is TRBV6-4 and J usage is TRBJ2-2, with 7 bases identical to TRBD1. In germline, CDR1 is MRHNA, CDR2 SNTAGT. V dropped 0 bases and J dropped 6; count of bases not matched to a gene: 1. CDR3 length: 14 residues.

This clone has at least ten counts. The J gene is TRBJ2-7, the V gene TRBV5-1; D not certain. V was cut by 2 bases and J by 0 bases, with 12 bases left in between. The CDR3 has 15 amino acids. CDR1 is SGHRS, CDR2 YFSETQ, per germline. The DNA of the CDR3 is TGCGCCAGCAGCTTCTCTTCATCCGGCTCCTACGAGCAGTACTTC. It yields the protein CASSFSSSGSYEQYF.

This clone has more than one count but fewer than ten. The rearrangement links TRBV9 to TRBJ2-2; D is possibly TRBD2 (6 bases). The germline gives CDR1 SGDLS, CDR2 YYNGEE. V lost 4 bases, J lost 5 bases, and 18 bases lay in between. This CDR3 region has 16 residues. The CDR3 is CASSRISGGGTGELFF. CDR3 bases: TGTGCCAGCAGCCGGATTAGCGGAGGAGGGACCGGGGAGCTGTTTTTT.

This clone appeared many times. This chain connects TRBV4-1 to TRBJ1-5; TRBD1 aligns across 12 bases. This CDR3 comprises 18 residues. Germline lookup yields CDR1 MGHRA and CDR2 YSYEKL. The V segment lost 4 bases and the J segment 1 base; nucleotides outside the gene matches: 8. Written as DNA, the CDR3 is TGCGCCAGCAGCCTTCAAGGGACAGGGGGCCTAAGCAATCAGCCCCAGCATTTT. It specifies CASSLQGTGGLSNQPQHF.

This clone has a handful of counts. The chain carries TRBV6-6 and TRBJ2-3, with no clear D. This CDR3 comprises 15 residues. Trimming stripped 5 bases from V and 7 bases from J, with 19 bases between. CDR1 and CDR2 from the germline V gene are MNHNY and SVGAGI (reference sequence). CDR3 in DNA: TGTGCCAGCAGTGGATCTGGGCCGACCCGAAATACGCAGTATTTT. Amino acid sequence: CASSGSGPTRNTQYF.

This clone was picked up many times. The chain links TRBV10-1 to TRBJ1-1, with D tentatively TRBD1 (5 bases). This CDR3 comprises 13 residues. Germline CDR1 WNHNN, CDR2 SYGVQD (reference sequence). The V gene lost 0 bases and the J gene lost 7 bases, with 9 bases spanning the gap. The CDR3 nucleotides read TGCGCCAGCAGTGAGTCCAGGGTGGGTGAAGCTTTCTTT. Translated, it gives CASSESRVGEAFF.

The chain employs TRBV7-8 and TRBJ2-2; tentatively, D is TRBD2 (6 bases). The V gene lost 5 bases and the J gene lost 0 bases, with 16 bases spanning the gap. The CDR3 loop spans 17 amino acids. In germline, CDR1 is SGHVS, CDR2 FQNEAQ. The CDR3 spells CASSLRPGTANTGELFF. For the CDR3, the DNA is TGTGCCAGCAGCCTGCGTCCCGGGACTGCGAACACCGGGGAGCTGTTTTTT.